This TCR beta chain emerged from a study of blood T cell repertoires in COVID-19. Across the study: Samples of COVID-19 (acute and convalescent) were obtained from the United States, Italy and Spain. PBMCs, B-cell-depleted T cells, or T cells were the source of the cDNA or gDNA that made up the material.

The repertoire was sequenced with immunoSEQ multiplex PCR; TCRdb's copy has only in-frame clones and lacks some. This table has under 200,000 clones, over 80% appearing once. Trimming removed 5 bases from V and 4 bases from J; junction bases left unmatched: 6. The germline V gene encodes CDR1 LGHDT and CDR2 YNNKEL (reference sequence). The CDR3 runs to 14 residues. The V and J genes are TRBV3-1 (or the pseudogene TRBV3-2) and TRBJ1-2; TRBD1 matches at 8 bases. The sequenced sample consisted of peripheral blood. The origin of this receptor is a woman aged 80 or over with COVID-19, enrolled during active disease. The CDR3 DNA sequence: TGTGCCAGCAGCTTAGGGACAGGCTTCTATGGCTACACCTTC. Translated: CASSLGTGFYGYTF.